This TCR beta chain appears in the sequencing data of a study of CD8 T cells in ankylosing spondylitis. Researchers built TCR beta libraries using quantitative 5'-RACE with molecular barcodes. TCRdb redid the calling of the 5' RACE reads with MiXCR, one entry per CDR3 protein. The sample includes fewer than 500,000 distinct CDR3 sequences, 20% to 25% of them seen just once. Trimming took off 0 bases at V and 1 base at J, with 16 bases between the two ends. This CDR3 has 17 amino acids. Looked up from germline, CDR1 is SGHRS and CDR2 is YFSETQ. This clonotype was observed a few times. Antigen unknown. General study results and limits: Several of the motif variants were reported before in synovial fluid and blood from reactive arthritis. Disease-linked clones bore a CD8+ phenotype, appearing relatively rarely in peripheral blood. A motif of 7 to 9 highly homologous TCR beta variants was seen as apparently characteristic of ankylosing spondylitis blood. According to the report, clones linked to the disease were significantly enriched in matched synovial fluid samples taken from ankylosing spondylitis patients.

The sequencing input was blood, either unsorted or a sorted T cell fraction (not recorded which). V and J are TRBV5-1 and TRBJ1-1, with D perhaps matching TRBD1 (5 bases). This receptor was obtained from a male donor with ankylosing spondylitis. Here the CDR3 DNA reads TGCGCCAGCAGCTTGGGGGACGGCCTGCCTACGAACACTGAAGCTTTCTTT. Its translation: CASSLGDGLPTNTEAFF.